These T cell receptor beta chains were read from a single sample in a study of tissue T cells after allogeneic stem cell transplantation. Produced via immunoSEQ multiplex PCR; TCRdb's table is partial and in-frame only. The table lists 28,000 or so clones, 91% of them singletons. The source material was blood, sampled before transplantation. These receptors all come from a male donor older than 55 who later had graft-versus-host disease after an allogeneic stem cell transplant. The conserved cysteine and the conserved F or W are not part of the CDR3 here.

J	V	CDR3
TRBJ2-7	TRBV5-4	ASSSGGTGGGSSYEQY
TRBJ1-2	TRBV27	ASSLIGDYGYT
TRBJ1-4	TRBV30	AWSVHGSTNEKLF
TRBJ1-2	TRBV2	ASSIRRGFGYT
TRBJ2-1	TRBV5-1	ASSLLAGSSNEQF
TRBJ2-2	TRBV4-2	ASSQGTSGNTGELF
TRBJ1-4	TRBV5-1	ASSLYSVKGQGNEKLF
TRBJ2-7	TRBV28	ASSLGMSGGRVYEQY
TRBJ1-1	TRBV18	ASSLQVIGTEAF
TRBJ2-5	TRBV7-2	ASSLLGAGLQETQY
TRBJ2-1	TRBV12-3/TRBV12-4	ASSLGNEQF
TRBJ2-7	TRBV11-3	ASSGNTGAGEQY
TRBJ1-2	TRBV9	ASSPPTGPTYGYT
TRBJ2-3	TRBV7-2	ASSFFSGTTRGTQY
TRBJ1-3	TRBV13	ASRGFWTDGNTIY
TRBJ2-7	TRBV19	ASSQAWRSYEQY
TRBJ2-1	TRBV10-3	AHGASYNEQF
TRBJ2-5	TRBV4-1	ASSQVLGYYQETQY
TRBJ2-1	TRBV5-1	ASSFARDNEQF
TRBJ2-7	TRBV5-4	ASSRGGLAVYEQY
TRBJ2-5	TRBV11-2	ASSLDWVGRAFRGGETQY
TRBJ2-7	TRBV3-1/TRBV3-2	ASSQDQTGGTYEQY
TRBJ1-1	TRBV6-5	ASSYLRGLNTEAF
TRBJ2-4	TRBV7-8	ASSSRTSGLAKNIQY
TRBJ2-1	TRBV5-1	ASSLGPANNEQF
TRBJ2-3	TRBV24-1	ATSDSTGNTDTQY
TRBJ2-7	TRBV10-3	ATTTSGAYEQY
TRBJ2-7	TRBV6-2/TRBV6-3	ASSSGTGSYEQY
TRBJ2-3	TRBV5-1	ASSQQRTDTQY
TRBJ2-1	TRBV19	ASSPPTAGGLGEQF
TRBJ1-2	TRBV13	ASSLGGGYGYT
TRBJ2-5	TRBV7-6	ASSRLGGQETQY
TRBJ2-7	TRBV4-2	ASSQAVGLSYEQY
TRBJ2-7	TRBV14	ASSLRDSPSYEQY
TRBJ1-6	TRBV30	AWSTQGAPLH
TRBJ1-1	TRBV9	ASSVVGNRKTEAF
TRBJ2-7	TRBV28	ASSFSASGDSYEQY
TRBJ2-5	TRBV10-1	ASSENRETQY
TRBJ2-7	TRBV6-1	ASSEVAIYEQY
TRBJ2-1	TRBV4-2	ASSPIGNSGRYNEQF
TRBJ2-2	TRBV12-3/TRBV12-4	ASRQGPGELF
TRBJ1-1	TRBV6-2/TRBV6-3	ASSYGGPTWREAF
TRBJ1-6	TRBV24-1	ATSDPNGGASVGSPLH
TRBJ2-6	TRBV6-5	ASSPQYSGANVLT
TRBJ1-6	TRBV9	ASSVGGGRGWSPLH
TRBJ2-1	TRBV5-1	ASSVRDRVGYNEQF
TRBJ1-6	TRBV2	ASTATGGDSPLH
TRBJ1-2	TRBV19	ASSSERANLDRGYT
TRBJ2-1	TRBV29-1	SVRLANEQF
TRBJ1-2	TRBV6-4	ASSDPGQGFYGYT
TRBJ2-3	TRBV5-1	ASSSAGTPTDTQY
TRBJ1-2	TRBV7-9	ASSPDRGRGYT
TRBJ2-2	TRBV9	ASSVGGRGTGELF
TRBJ2-5	TRBV7-9	ASSSDRDKVAETQY
TRBJ1-1	TRBV19	ASSEIGPNTEAF
TRBJ1-2	TRBV6-5	ASSYVYKENYGYT
TRBJ1-4	TRBV5-5	ASSLIIMRDEKLF